These 10 T cell receptor beta chains originate from one sample sequenced in a study of neurological immune-mediated disorders. TCRdb re-analysed the 5' RACE reads in MiXCR, keeping a single row per CDR3 protein. Among about 30,000 distinct CDR3 sequences listed, 15% were seen once. Material: PBMCs. Source of these receptors: a man between 65 and 85 years old in good health.

This clonotype occurred many times. In DNA form, the CDR3 reads TGCAGTGCTAGAGGAGTAACTCAACAGGGGGCCCCCAATCAGCCCCAGCATTTT. Protein product: CSARGVTQQGAPNQPQHF. This chain connects TRBV20-1 to TRBJ1-5, with 9 bases that match TRBD1. Germline CDR1 and CDR2: DFQATT and SNEGSKA (reference sequence). V lost 1 base and J lost 3; bases outside the gene matches: 13. This CDR3 comprises 18 residues.

This clonotype was detected many times. V gene TRBV7-3 combines with J gene TRBJ1-1, with D hard to call. Germline CDR1 and CDR2: SGHTA and FQGTGA. The V gene lost 2 bases and the J gene lost 1 base, with 8 bases spanning the gap. This CDR3 region has 14 residues. CDR3 DNA: TGTGCCAGCAGCTTACAGGTGGGGAACACTGAAGCTTTCTTT. Its protein is CASSLQVGNTEAFF.

This clonotype was seen ten or more times. This chain links TRBV7-2 with TRBJ1-3; D perhaps matches TRBD1 (6 bases). The V and J ends lost 3 bases and 0 bases respectively, with 18 bases between them. CDR1 is SGHTA and CDR2 is FQGNSA in the germline V gene. This CDR3 is built from 18 residues. Here the CDR3 DNA reads TGTGCCAGCAGCTTGCAGCAGGGGACTGTCTACTCTGGAAACACCATATATTTT. Translating gives CASSLQQGTVYSGNTIYF.

The rearrangement links TRBV19 to TRBJ2-2; D is possibly TRBD1 or TRBD2 (5 bases each). The CDR3 extends over 16 amino acids. The germline V gene has CDR1 LNHDA and CDR2 SQIVND (reference sequence). V was clipped by 8 bases and J by 4 bases, with 20 bases between them. The CDR3 region is CASWGMGRAFTGELFF. The CDR3 nucleotides are TGTGCCAGTTGGGGGATGGGCCGGGCATTCACCGGGGAGCTGTTTTTT. Full variable domain (rest looked up from reference TRBV19 and TRBJ2-2): DGGITQSPKYLFRKEGQNVTLSCEQNLNHDAMYWYRQDPGQGLRLIYYSQIVNDFQKGDIAEGYSVSREKKESFPLTVTSAQKNPTAFYLCASWGMGRAFTGELFFGEGSRLTVL.

This chain links TRBV5-1 with TRBJ2-7; TRBD2 might be the D (6 bases). Trimming cost V 0 bases and J 3 bases, with 34 bases left between them. This CDR3 comprises 22 residues. Germline V CDR1 and CDR2: SGHRS, YFSETQ. The CDR3 DNA follows: TGCGCCAGCAGCTTGGGAGGGTTTGGGGGGTCCAAGCGTACCTGGATCGTCTACGAGCAGTACTTC. Amino acid sequence: CASSLGGFGGSKRTWIVYEQYF.

This clonotype was picked up many times. The rearrangement joins TRBV2 to TRBJ2-7, with 11 bases identical to TRBD2. V shed 6 bases, J shed 5 bases, and the junction held 6 bases outside the gene matches. CDR3 size: 14 residues. CDR1 is SNHLY and CDR2 is FYNNEI in the germline V gene. The CDR3 DNA reads TGTGCCAGCAGCTTACTAGCGGGGGTTCACGAGCAGTACTTC. Amino acid sequence: CASSLLAGVHEQYF.

This clonotype was found many times. This chain uses TRBV5-1 with TRBJ1-1; D might be TRBD1 (6 bases). The CDR3 sequence is 15 residues long. V lost 0 bases and J lost 1, with 10 bases in between. Germline CDR1 is SGHRS and CDR2 is YFSETQ. The CDR3 DNA is TGCGCCAGCAGCTTGGTCACAGGGAGGAACACTGAAGCTTTCTTT. It specifies CASSLVTGRNTEAFF.

This clonotype was recorded many times. The J gene is TRBJ2-1, the V gene TRBV12-3 or TRBV12-4, with TRBD2 matching over 9 bases. CDR3 length equals 16 residues. V lost 5 bases to trimming and J lost 1 base; unmatched junction nucleotides: 6. CDR3 amino acids: CASSPRTSASYNEQFF. CDR3 nucleotides: TGTGCCAGCAGTCCCCGGACTAGCGCTTCCTACAATGAGCAGTTCTTC.

The J gene is TRBJ1-3, the V gene TRBV7-2, with D maybe TRBD1 (5 bases). CDR3 length: 15 residues. Trimming left V 5 bases short and J 0 bases short, with 11 bases between. CDR1 SGHTA and CDR2 FQGNSA come from the germline V gene. CDR3 amino acids: CASSPSGASGNTIYF. The CDR3 DNA sequence: TGTGCCAGCAGCCCCTCCGGGGCCTCTGGAAACACCATATATTTT. Drawing the rest from reference TRBV7-2 and TRBJ1-3, the complete variable domain is GAGVSQSPSNKVTEKGKDVELRCDPISGHTALYWYRQSLGQGLEFLIYFQGNSAPDKSGLPSDRFSAERTGGSVSTLTIQRTQQEDSAVYLCASSPSGASGNTIYFGEGSWLTVV.

The sample holds many counts of this clonotype. The gene calls are TRBV20-1 and TRBJ1-6; maybe TRBD1 (6 bases). The CDR3 has 14 residues. With 4 bases removed from V and 2 bases from J, the gap between germline ends came to 9 bases. Germline-derived CDR1 and CDR2 are DFQATT and SNEGSKA (reference sequence). CDR3 region: CSATRTAYNSPLHF. Written as DNA, the CDR3 is TGCAGTGCTACCCGGACAGCCTATAATTCACCCCTCCACTTT.